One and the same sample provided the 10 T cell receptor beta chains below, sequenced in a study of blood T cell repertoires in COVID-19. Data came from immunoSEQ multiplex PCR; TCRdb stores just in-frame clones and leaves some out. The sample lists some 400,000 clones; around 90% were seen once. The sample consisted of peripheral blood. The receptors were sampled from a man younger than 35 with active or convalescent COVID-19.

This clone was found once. CDR3 DNA: TGTGCCAGCAGCCAAGGTGCGGGGAGACTAGATAACGAGCAGTACTTC. Its protein is CASSQGAGRLDNEQYF. V is TRBV14 and J is TRBJ2-7; the D gene is possibly TRBD2 (6 bases). The CDR3 extends over 16 amino acids. Trimming took 1 base from V and 5 from J, leaving 18 bases between them. Germline-derived CDR1 and CDR2 are SGHDN and FVKESK.

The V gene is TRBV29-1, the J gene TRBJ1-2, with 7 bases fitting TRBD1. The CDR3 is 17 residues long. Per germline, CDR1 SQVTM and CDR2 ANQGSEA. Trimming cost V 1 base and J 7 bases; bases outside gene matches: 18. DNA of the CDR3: TGCAGCGTTGAAGCTAGGGACAGTAACACCCGAGGGCTTGGCTACACCTTC. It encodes CSVEARDSNTRGLGYTF.

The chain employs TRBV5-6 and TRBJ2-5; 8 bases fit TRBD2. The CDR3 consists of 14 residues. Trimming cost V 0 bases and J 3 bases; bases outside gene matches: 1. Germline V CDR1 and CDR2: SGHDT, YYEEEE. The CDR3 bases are TGTGCCAGCAGCTTGGCACTAGCGGAAGAGACCCAGTACTTC. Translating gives CASSLALAEETQYF.

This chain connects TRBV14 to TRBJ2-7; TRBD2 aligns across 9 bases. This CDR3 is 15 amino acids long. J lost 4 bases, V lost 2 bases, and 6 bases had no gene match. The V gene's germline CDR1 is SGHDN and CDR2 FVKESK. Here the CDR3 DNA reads TGTGCCAGCAGCCAATTAGCGGGAGCTTATTACGAGCAGTACTTC. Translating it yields CASSQLAGAYYEQYF.

The CDR3, as DNA: TGCGCCAGCAGCCCCAGTCCGGGACAGGGGTTCGACGGCTACACCTTC. It codes for CASSPSPGQGFDGYTF. The chain joins TRBV5-1 to TRBJ1-2, with 10 positions matching TRBD1. CDR3 size: 16 residues. Trimming cost V 4 bases and J 8 bases; bases outside gene matches: 14. CDR1 and CDR2 (germline): SGHRS, YFSETQ.

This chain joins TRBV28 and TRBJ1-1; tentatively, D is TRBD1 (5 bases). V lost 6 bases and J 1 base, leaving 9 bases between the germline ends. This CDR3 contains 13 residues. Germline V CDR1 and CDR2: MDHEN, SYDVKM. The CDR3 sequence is CASRRQGNTEAFF. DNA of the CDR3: TGTGCCAGCAGACGTCAGGGGAACACTGAAGCTTTCTTT.

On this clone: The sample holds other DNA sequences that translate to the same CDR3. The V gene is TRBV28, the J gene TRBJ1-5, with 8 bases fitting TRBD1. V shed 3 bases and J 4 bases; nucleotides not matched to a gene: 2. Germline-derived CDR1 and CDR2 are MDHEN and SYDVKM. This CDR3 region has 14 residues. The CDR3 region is CASSFYRGNQPQHF. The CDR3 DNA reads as TGTGCCAGCAGTTTTTACAGGGGGAATCAGCCCCAGCATTTT.

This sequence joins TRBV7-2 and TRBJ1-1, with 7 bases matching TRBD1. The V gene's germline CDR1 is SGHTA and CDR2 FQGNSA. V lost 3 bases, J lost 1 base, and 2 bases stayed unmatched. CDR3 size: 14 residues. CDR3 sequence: CASSFTGANTEAFF. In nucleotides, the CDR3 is TGTGCCAGCAGCTTTACAGGGGCGAACACTGAAGCTTTCTTT. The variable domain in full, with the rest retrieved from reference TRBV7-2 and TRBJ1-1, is GAGVSQSPSNKVTEKGKDVELRCDPISGHTALYWYRQSLGQGLEFLIYFQGNSAPDKSGLPSDRFSAERTGGSVSTLTIQRTQQEDSAVYLCASSFTGANTEAFFGQGTRLTVV.

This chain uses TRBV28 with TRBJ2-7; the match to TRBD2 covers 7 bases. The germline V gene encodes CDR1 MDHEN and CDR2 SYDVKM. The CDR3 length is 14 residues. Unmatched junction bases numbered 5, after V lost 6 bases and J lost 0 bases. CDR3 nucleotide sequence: TGTGCCAGCAGCCATCCGGGAGGCTCCTACGAGCAGTACTTC. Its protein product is CASSHPGGSYEQYF.

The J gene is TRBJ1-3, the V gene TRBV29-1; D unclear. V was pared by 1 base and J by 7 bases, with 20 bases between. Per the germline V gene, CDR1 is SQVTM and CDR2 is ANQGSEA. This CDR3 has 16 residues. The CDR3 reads CSVEGYGEGTGNTIYF. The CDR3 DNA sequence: TGCAGCGTTGAAGGGTACGGAGAAGGTACGGGGAACACCATATATTTT. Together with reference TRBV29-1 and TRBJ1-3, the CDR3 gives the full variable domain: SAVISQKPSRDICQRGTSLTIQCQVDSQVTMMFWYRQQPGQSLTLIATANQGSEATYESGFVIDKFPISRPNLTFSTLTVSNMSPEDSSIYLCSVEGYGEGTGNTIYFGEGSWLTVV.